This T cell receptor beta chain was identified during a study of cytomegalovirus exposure and HLA in healthy donors listed by TCRdb under 2017. With regard to the full study: In an earlier analysis of approximately 640 of the donors, approximately 260 Gb of sequence data and 100 million or so unique TCR beta sequences from roughly 190 million T cells were reported. About 280 gigabases of sequencing data and 70 million to 100 million unique TCR sequences made up an early release that covered over 550 HLA-typed donors. Of the roughly 420 genotyped donors, roughly 76% were placed in the genetic ancestry cluster associated with self-reported Caucasian donors. The study aimed to test whether cataloging public T cell receptors could reveal signatures of past pathogen exposure. The study profiled the T cell repertoires of around 700 subjects by immunosequencing and related them to cytomegalovirus serostatus. In addition to the first cohort of around 670 subjects, a separate validation cohort of over 90 different subjects was used. The study combined high-throughput TCR immunosequencing, statistical association of individual TCRs with disease status, and machine learning to predict cytomegalovirus infection status. A later analysis re-analyzed previously published TCR beta repertoires from roughly 630 donors and added high-resolution HLA genotyping to study TCR occurrence patterns. Rather than using new phenotypic data, the later analysis identified candidate immune exposures from TCR beta sequences and from how often those sequences occurred across donors. An earlier analysis of 500 to 650 of the donors applied high-throughput TCR beta sequencing to assess whether each TCR beta V gene segment acted as functional or pseudogenic. Alongside the repertoire data, information on donor age, sex, ethnicity and CMV serostatus was compiled. In a later genetic analysis, genome-wide SNP genotypes for about 55% of the roughly 670 donors were used, and that subset was treated as a discovery cohort. All discovery cohort repertoires had been generated using a single sequencing platform. Class I and class II HLA loci were covered by the typing at four-digit resolution. Typing coverage differed by locus: A, B, C, DRB1 and DQB1 were typed in roughly 620-640 donors, DQA1 in around 500, DPA1 in around 610, and DPB1 in just under 480. Four to six DR-DQ haplotypes were handled as single units for association and clustering because linkage in the cohort was strong. Across about 380 genotyped donors of the cohort, an average of approximately 220,000 unique TCR beta nucleotide sequences per donor were sequenced, and around 20% of those sequences were non-productive. Summary of the overall study and its limitations: A further reported finding was that TCR beta sequences accurately predicted the HLA-A and HLA-B alleles for most subjects in the first cohort. A later analysis associated around 16,000 TCR beta sequences with specific HLA alleles at a false discovery rate of 0.05. Roughly uniform sequencing depth across donors was assumed in presence/absence analyses, although this assumption may not hold. In a later genetic analysis, a missense DCLRE1C variant was associated with V-gene and J-gene trimming of TCR beta chains, and the association was replicated in an independent cohort. In a later genetic analysis, fewer N-insertions in productive TCRs were reported among donors in an Asian-associated ancestry cluster than the 666-donor mean. Several of the top co-occurrence clusters appeared to be linked to parvovirus B19, influenza, CMV and Epstein-Barr virus, according to a later analysis. Most TCR sequences were observed very rarely across donors, whereas some public TCRs were present in many individuals. In an earlier analysis of some 550 of the donors, most TCR beta V segments were observed in productive rearrangements about 90% or about 30% of the time, broadly matching IMGT annotations. The study listed over 150 TCR beta chains as associated with cytomegalovirus. In vitro tests confirmed that three of the cytomegalovirus-associated TCR beta chains recognize cytomegalovirus antigens. Around 16 rarely observed V segments, including chromosome 9 orphons, were excluded from the earlier analysis of some 590 of the donors because counts were too low. When HLA alleles, especially DR and DQ, strongly co-occurred, attributing TCR associations to individual alleles was difficult. In a later analysis, TCR association rates were found to vary across HLA loci, with the most associated TCRs seen for DRB1 alleles and the fewest for HLA-C alleles. Correlated functional status among segregating V segments might be attributable to linkage disequilibrium, but an unknown experimental factor could not be ruled out. According to a later analysis, most CMV-associated TCR beta chains appeared to be HLA-restricted, and the HLA associations seemed to be driven largely by CMV exposure. According to the authors, the approach could potentially be generalized to other disease states and immunological phenotypes. Because HLA typing was missing for some donors at each locus, association tests included only the typed subset. This cohort had only TCR beta chains sequenced, and the lack of alpha or paired-chain data limited which features could be detected. The only immune exposure information available for the cohort was CMV serostatus. Because the 87-base-pair reads could not distinguish some IMGT-functional V segments, including TRBV6-2 and TRBV6-3, those segments were excluded. In a later analysis, HLA-associated TCR beta chains were found to be more clonally expanded and to have lower generation probabilities than equally common non-associated chains. The classifier was reported to diagnose cytomegalovirus status with high specificity and sensitivity in both the original cohort and the validation cohort. A cluster of highly shared sequence variants was judged likely to represent a technical artifact of the sequencing pipeline.

Library creation used the immunoSEQ multiplex PCR assay. A mixture of 60 forward primers for TCR Vbeta segments and 13 reverse primers for TCR Jbeta segments was used in the multiplex PCR. The CDR3 region of rearranged TCR beta genes was amplified from genomic DNA by a multiplex PCR assay. The amplified TCR beta libraries were sequenced on the Illumina HiSeq System as 87-base-pair reads. Regarding the original processing steps: A later analysis tallied about 77 million unique TCR beta chains across the 650 to 750 repertoires, and roughly 11 million of those chains were shared by two or more donors. A nearest-neighbor algorithm error-corrected the raw reads and collapsed the reads into unique sequences, merging closely related sequences to remove PCR and sequencing errors. To assign V, D and J gene segments, CDR3 sequences were aligned to IMGT reference sequences. For a sequence to be retained, a match of at least six nucleotides to both a V gene segment and a J gene segment was required. Rearrangements were called productive when the CDR3 lacked stop codons and stayed in frame with V and J; all others were non-productive. Following IMGT convention, CDR3 was defined as the stretch from the second conserved V-encoded cysteine up to the conserved J-encoded phenylalanine. The earlier analysis of about 570 of the donors excluded any sequence lacking an unambiguous match to a single V gene segment. An earlier analysis of a few hundred of the donors classified V segments as functional when productive rearrangements were above 56.7% and as segregating when the standard deviation between donors was above 5%. A statistical classification framework was built to diagnose cytomegalovirus status from the catalog of TCR beta chain sequences. In a later analysis, TCR nucleotide sequences were compared against IMGT/GENE-DB human TR gene sequences so that V and J genes could be assigned. Using the TCRdist pipeline, a later analysis assigned CDR3 sequences along with most-parsimonious VDJ recombination scenarios. In a later analysis, each TCR beta chain was defined by its CDR3 amino acid sequence together with its V-gene family, and reads lacking a unique V-gene family were excluded. In a later analysis, several hundred highly shared, low-generation-probability nucleotide sequences were removed to address suspected cross-contamination and a sequencing artifact. In a later analysis, a clonal expansion index was calculated for each public chain from normalized within-repertoire ranks of inferred template counts. In a later analysis, generation probabilities were computed with a VDJ recombination model fitted to out-of-frame rearrangements, and the resulting probabilities were checked against IGoR. In a later analysis, hypergeometric tests were used to score TCR-TCR, TCR-HLA and TCR-CMV co-occurrence, with a repertoire-size bias correction applied to TCR pairs. To estimate false discovery rates, a later analysis permuted the HLA or CMV assignments 20 times. In a later analysis, co-occurring TCRs were grouped using DBSCAN, and TCRdist sequence similarity was added for clustering within HLA-allele-positive subsets. For co-occurrence clustering, repertoires with fewer than 30,000 or more than 120,000 public chains were excluded, along with four or five repertoires with anomalous nucleotide sharing. TCRdb's version of the immuneACCESS table is confined to in-frame rearrangements and falls short of the full clone set. An unresolved V gene accounts for under half of the shortfall where checked; the remainder is of unknown origin. That table is the source of V, J and clone size, and D and trimming were worked out from the DNA. Counted in this sample were approximately 94,000 clones; more than 75% of them appeared once. The ten largest clones add up to 4% to 5.5% of the sample.

As for this clone: Its antigen specificity is not known. The record has no base qualities; no much larger clone is one base away. Other nucleotide sequences in the sample specify the same CDR3.

The cohort comprised approximately 700 healthy bone marrow donors. Cohort members were all nominally healthy when sampled, although unrecorded immune exposures were likely present. The donor was CMV seropositive and belonged to the group of 250 to 350 seropositive cohort members. Every donor gave a peripheral blood sample, and the peripheral blood mononuclear cells from that sample were used for TCR beta sequencing. Genomic DNA extraction from the blood cell samples was performed with the Qiagen DNeasy Blood Extraction Kit. The cysteine opens and the phenylalanine closes a CDR3 of 14 amino acids. The only DNA kept is the CDR3, 42 bases in frame from the first base. V drops 7 bases and J drops 1 base, leaving 14 bases in between. Reading the germline V gene gives CDR1 SGHRS and CDR2 YFSETQ.

This sequence originates from a man aged 30 to 39 in good health and CMV-seropositive. The sequence is built from TRBV5-1 and TRBJ1-1, with an unclear D gene assignment. The material sequenced was PBMCs. The DNA sequence is given as TGCGCCAGCCTCGCCGACATCTGGAACACTGAAGCTTTCTTT. This is translated as CASLADIWNTEAFF.